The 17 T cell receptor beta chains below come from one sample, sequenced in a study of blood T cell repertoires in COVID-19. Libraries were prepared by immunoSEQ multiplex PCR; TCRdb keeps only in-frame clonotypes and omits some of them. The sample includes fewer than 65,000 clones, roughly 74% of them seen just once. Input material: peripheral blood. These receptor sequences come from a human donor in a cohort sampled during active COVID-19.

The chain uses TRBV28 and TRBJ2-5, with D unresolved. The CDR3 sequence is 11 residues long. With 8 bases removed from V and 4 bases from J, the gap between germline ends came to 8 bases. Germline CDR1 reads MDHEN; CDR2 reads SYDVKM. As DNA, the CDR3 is TGTGCCAGCGGCCGTTTAGAGACCCAGTACTTC. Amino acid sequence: CASGRLETQYF.

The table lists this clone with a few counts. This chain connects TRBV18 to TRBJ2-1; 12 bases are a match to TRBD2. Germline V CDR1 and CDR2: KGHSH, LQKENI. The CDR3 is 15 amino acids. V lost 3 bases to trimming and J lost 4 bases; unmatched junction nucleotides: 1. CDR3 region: CASSPTSGGYNEQFF. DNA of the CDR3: TGTGCCAGCTCACCGACTAGCGGGGGTTACAATGAGCAGTTCTTC.

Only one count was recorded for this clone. DNA of the CDR3: TGTGCCACCAGTGAGGCCGGGACTAGCGGCTACAATGAGCAGTTCTTC. It is translated as CATSEAGTSGYNEQFF. The gene calls are TRBV24-1 and TRBJ2-1; 11 nucleotides align to TRBD2. CDR3 length: 16 amino acids. Germline V gene data show CDR1 as KGHDR and CDR2 as SFDVKD. The ends lost 4 bases at V and 3 bases at J; junction bases unmatched: 4.

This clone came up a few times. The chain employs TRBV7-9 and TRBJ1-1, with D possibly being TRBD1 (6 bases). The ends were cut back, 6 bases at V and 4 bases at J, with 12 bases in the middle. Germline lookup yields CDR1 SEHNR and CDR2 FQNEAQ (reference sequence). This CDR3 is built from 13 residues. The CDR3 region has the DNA TGTGCCAGCAGACTCACAGGGCTCACTGAAGCTTTCTTT. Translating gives CASRLTGLTEAFF.

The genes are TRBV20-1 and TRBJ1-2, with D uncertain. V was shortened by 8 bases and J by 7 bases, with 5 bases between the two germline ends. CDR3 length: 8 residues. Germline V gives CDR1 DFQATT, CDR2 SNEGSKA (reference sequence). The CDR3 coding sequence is TGCAGTCCGAGTGGCTACACCTTC. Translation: CSPSGYTF.

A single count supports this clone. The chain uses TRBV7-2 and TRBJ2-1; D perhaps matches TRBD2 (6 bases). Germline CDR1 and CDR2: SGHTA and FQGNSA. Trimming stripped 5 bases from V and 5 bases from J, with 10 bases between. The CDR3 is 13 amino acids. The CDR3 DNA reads TGTGCCAGCAGCCAGGGACTGAACAATGAGCAGTTCTTC. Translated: CASSQGLNNEQFF.

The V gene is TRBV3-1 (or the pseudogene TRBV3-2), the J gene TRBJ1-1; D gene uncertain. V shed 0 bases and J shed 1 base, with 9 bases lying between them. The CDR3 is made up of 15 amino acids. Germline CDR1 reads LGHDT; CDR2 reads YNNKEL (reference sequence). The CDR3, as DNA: TGTGCCAGCAGCCAAGAAGGAGGGTGGAACACTGAAGCTTTCTTT. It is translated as CASSQEGGWNTEAFF.

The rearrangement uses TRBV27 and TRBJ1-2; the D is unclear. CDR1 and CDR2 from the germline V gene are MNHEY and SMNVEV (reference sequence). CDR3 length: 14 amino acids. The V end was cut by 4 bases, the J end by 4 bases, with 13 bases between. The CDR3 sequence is CASSSLVPSYGYTF. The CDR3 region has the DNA TGTGCCAGCAGTTCCCTCGTACCGAGCTATGGCTACACCTTC.

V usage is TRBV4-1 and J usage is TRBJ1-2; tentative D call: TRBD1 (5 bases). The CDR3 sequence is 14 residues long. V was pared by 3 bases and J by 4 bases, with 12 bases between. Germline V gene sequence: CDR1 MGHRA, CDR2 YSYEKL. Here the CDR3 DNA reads TGCGCCAGCAGCCAGGTGGTCACAGGCTATGGCTACACCTTC. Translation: CASSQVVTGYGYTF.

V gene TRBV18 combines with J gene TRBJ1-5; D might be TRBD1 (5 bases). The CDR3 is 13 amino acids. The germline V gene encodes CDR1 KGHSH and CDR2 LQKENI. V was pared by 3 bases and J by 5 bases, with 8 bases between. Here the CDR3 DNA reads TGTGCCAGCTCACCGGAACAGGATCAGCCCCAGCATTTT. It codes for CASSPEQDQPQHF. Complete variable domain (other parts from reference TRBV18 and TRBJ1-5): NAGVMQNPRHLVRRRGQEARLRCSPMKGHSHVYWYRQLPEEGLKFMVYLQKENIIDESGMPKERFSAEFPKEGPSILRIQQVVRGDSAAYFCASSPEQDQPQHFGDGTRLSIL.

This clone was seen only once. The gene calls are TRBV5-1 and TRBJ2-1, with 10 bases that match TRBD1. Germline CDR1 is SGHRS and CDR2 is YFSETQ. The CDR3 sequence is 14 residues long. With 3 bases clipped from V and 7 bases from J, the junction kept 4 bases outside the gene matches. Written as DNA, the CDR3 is TGCGCCAGCAGCTCGTGGACAGGGGGGAATGAGCAGTTCTTC. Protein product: CASSSWTGGNEQFF.

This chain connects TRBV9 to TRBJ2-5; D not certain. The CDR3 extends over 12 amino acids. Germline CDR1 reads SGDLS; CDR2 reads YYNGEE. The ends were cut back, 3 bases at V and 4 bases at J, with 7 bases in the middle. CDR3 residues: CASSGIIETQYF. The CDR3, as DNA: TGTGCCAGCAGCGGTATAATAGAGACCCAGTACTTC. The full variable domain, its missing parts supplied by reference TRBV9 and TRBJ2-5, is DSGVTQTPKHLITATGQRVTLRCSPRSGDLSVYWYQQSLDQGLQFLIQYYNGEERAKGNILERFSAQQFPDLHSELNLSSLELGDSALYFCASSGIIETQYFGPGTRLLVL.

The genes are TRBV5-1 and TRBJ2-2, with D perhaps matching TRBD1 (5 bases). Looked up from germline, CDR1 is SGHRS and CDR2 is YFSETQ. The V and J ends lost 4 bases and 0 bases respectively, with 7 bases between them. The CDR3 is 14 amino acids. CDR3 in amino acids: CASSKGTNTGELFF. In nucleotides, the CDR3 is TGCGCCAGCAGCAAGGGGACGAACACCGGGGAGCTGTTTTTT.

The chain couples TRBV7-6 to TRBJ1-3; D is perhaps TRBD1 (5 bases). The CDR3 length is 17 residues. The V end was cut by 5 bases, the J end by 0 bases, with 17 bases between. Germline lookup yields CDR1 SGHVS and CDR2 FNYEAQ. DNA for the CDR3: TGTGCCAGCAGCATAGGACGGTGGGGGGACTCTGGAAACACCATATATTTT. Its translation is CASSIGRWGDSGNTIYF.

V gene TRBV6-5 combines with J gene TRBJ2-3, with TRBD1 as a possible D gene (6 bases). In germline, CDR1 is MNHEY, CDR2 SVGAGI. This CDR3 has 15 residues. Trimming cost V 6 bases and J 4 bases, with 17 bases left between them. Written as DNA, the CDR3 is TGTGCCAGCAGCCTCGTTACGACAGGCCCAGATACGCAGTATTTT. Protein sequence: CASSLVTTGPDTQYF.

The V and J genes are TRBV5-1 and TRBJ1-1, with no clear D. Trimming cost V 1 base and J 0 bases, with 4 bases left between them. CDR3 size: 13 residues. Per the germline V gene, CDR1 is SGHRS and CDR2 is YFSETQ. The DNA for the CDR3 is TGCGCCAGCAGCTTGTTTATGAACACTGAAGCTTTCTTT. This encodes CASSLFMNTEAFF.

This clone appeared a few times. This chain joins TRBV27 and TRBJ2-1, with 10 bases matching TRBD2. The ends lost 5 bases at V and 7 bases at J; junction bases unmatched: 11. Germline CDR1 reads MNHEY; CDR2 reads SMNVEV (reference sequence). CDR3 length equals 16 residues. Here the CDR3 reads CASSQSGRVKLNEQFF. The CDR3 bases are TGTGCCAGCAGTCAGAGCGGGAGGGTGAAATTAAATGAGCAGTTCTTC.